This T cell receptor beta chain was recovered during a study of blood T cell repertoires in COVID-19. About the research overall: COVID-19 samples, acute and convalescent, were from the United States, Italy and Spain. In each case, the material was cDNA or gDNA derived from T cells, B-cell-depleted T cells, or PBMCs.

The V gene end was trimmed by 6 bases and the J gene end by 6 bases; junction bases not matched to a gene: 5. Germline loops: CDR1 MNHEY, CDR2 SMNVEV (reference sequence). This CDR3 comprises 15 residues. As originally analysed: Nucleated cell counts were estimated from reference gene primer amplification. Measured with immunoSEQ multiplex PCR; TCRdb has only the in-frame clones, and not every one. V and J calls and clone size are those listed in that table; D and trimming were worked out from the DNA. The data show roughly 150,000 clones, roughly 82% seen once. This clonotype was sampled from a woman in her forties or fifties in a cohort sampled during active or convalescent COVID-19. The gene calls are TRBV27 and TRBJ1-4, with 12 positions matching TRBD1. Sequenced: peripheral blood. The CDR3 protein is CASRGGTGGYEKLFF. In DNA, the CDR3 is TGTGCCAGCAGGGGGGGGACAGGGGGCTATGAAAAACTGTTTTTT. The whole variable domain, remainder taken from reference TRBV27 and TRBJ1-4, is EAQVTQNPRYLITVTGKKLTVTCSQNMNHEYMSWYRQDPGLGLRQIYYSMNVEVTDKGDVPEGYKVSRKEKRNFPLILESPSPNQTSLYFCASRGGTGGYEKLFFGSGTQLSVL.